This TCR beta chain was recovered during a study of cytomegalovirus exposure and HLA in healthy donors. Across the study: Of all 400 or so donors who were genotyped, roughly 81% belonged to the Caucasian-associated ancestry cluster. Study-level findings and limits: Excluded were some V segments that proved indistinguishable, including TRBV6-2 and TRBV6-3.

The PCR made use of 60 Vbeta and 13 Jbeta primers. The protocol was immunoSEQ multiplex PCR, while the TCRdb copy is restricted to in-frame clones and leaves out a portion. The specimen's table records 160,000 or so clones. A note on this clone: Its antigen is unknown.

The CDR3 has 14 amino acids. CDR1 and CDR2 from the germline V gene are SNHLY and FYNNEI. Germline trimming cut 6 bases from V and 4 bases from J; bases unmatched to any gene: 6. The chain uses TRBV2 and TRBJ2-7; 10 nucleotides line up with TRBD2. The sequence came from a man aged 25 to 40 in good health and CMV-seronegative. Sequencing was performed on PBMCs. The CDR3 loop is CASRPQTSGYEQYF. The CDR3 bases are TGTGCCAGCAGACCTCAGACTAGCGGGTACGAGCAGTACTTC.